Reported below is one T cell receptor (beta chain). Its antigen is unidentified. Germline V gives CDR1 SEHNR, CDR2 FQNEAQ (reference sequence). V lost 6 bases to trimming and J lost 1 base, with 16 bases between them. The CDR3 has 16 amino acids. This entry is derived from a study of a mutant IDH1 vaccine in newly diagnosed glioma. Study results and caveats: Of the patients, less than 95% had vaccine-induced immune responses.

Only in-frame clones appear in the TCRdb table, and some are missing; sequencing was by immunoSEQ multiplex PCR. Of about 56,000 clones in the sample, less than 90% were seen once. Time point: week 47, end of study. Each dose delivered 300 ug of mutant IDH1 20-mer peptide subcutaneously with imiquimod. The source is a woman in her forties or fifties with glioma. Here the sequenced sample was PBMCs, taken from a glioma patient whose treatment included an IDH1 peptide vaccine. The chain is built from TRBV7-9 and TRBJ1-3; a possible D gene is TRBD1 (6 bases). The CDR3 DNA reads TGTGCCAGCAGAAAGGGGGGACGTGGATCTGGAAACACCATATATTTT. The encoded protein is CASRKGGRGSGNTIYF.